Each of the 8 T cell receptor beta chains below was sequenced from the same sample in a study of T-cell reconstitution after alpha-beta-depleted transplantation in children. This sample's TCRbeta library carried unique molecular identifier barcodes. In TCRdb, the PCR reads were re-called with MiXCR into one record per CDR3 protein. The sample yields over 100,000 distinct CDR3 sequences, approximately 10% seen once. The sequencing used PBMCs, collected before TCRalphabeta/CD19-depleted stem cell transplant. These receptors were obtained from a boy between 2 and 15 years old with acute lymphoblastic leukemia, due to receive a stem cell transplant.

The chain employs TRBV5-1 and TRBJ1-2; a weak D match, TRBD1 (5 bases). Germline lookup yields CDR1 SGHRS and CDR2 YFSETQ. Trimming took 0 bases from V and 6 from J, leaving 12 bases between them. The length of the CDR3 is 14 residues. CDR3: CASSLGQGGDGYTF. Here the CDR3 DNA reads TGCGCCAGCAGCTTGGGGCAGGGAGGCGATGGCTACACCTTC.

This clonotype was seen more than once but under ten times. The J gene is TRBJ2-3, the V gene TRBV4-2; 13 bases align to TRBD2. The CDR3 is made up of 18 amino acids. Trimming removed 4 bases from V and 5 bases from J; junction bases left unmatched: 12. Germline V gene data show CDR1 as LGHNA and CDR2 as YNFKEQ. CDR3 DNA sequence: TGTGCCAGCAGCCGGAGTGCAGGACTAGCGGGAGCGGAAGATACGCAGTATTTT. This encodes CASSRSAGLAGAEDTQYF.

V gene TRBV20-1 combines with J gene TRBJ2-1; the match to TRBD2 covers 10 bases. Unmatched junction bases numbered 13, after V lost 3 bases and J lost 5 bases. Germline V CDR1 and CDR2: DFQATT, SNEGSKA (reference sequence). The CDR3 contains 17 residues. The CDR3 nucleotides are TGCAGTGCTAGTCGGGCTAGCGGGAGACCCTGGAACAATGAGCAGTTCTTC. This translates into CSASRASGRPWNNEQFF.

This clonotype has only a few counts. J is TRBJ1-2 and V is TRBV20-1; D unresolved. This CDR3 comprises 14 residues. Germline V gene sequence: CDR1 DFQATT, CDR2 SNEGSKA (reference sequence). Trimming pared 2 bases from V and 4 bases from J, leaving 14 bases between. The CDR3 sequence: CSARFPPPGYGYTF. The DNA of the CDR3 is TGCAGTGCTAGATTTCCCCCTCCGGGCTATGGCTACACCTTC.

This chain connects TRBV28 to TRBJ1-6; the match to TRBD1 covers 8 bases. V lost 5 bases and J lost 10; bases outside the gene matches: 10. There are 15 residues in the CDR3. Germline V gives CDR1 MDHEN, CDR2 SYDVKM. This chain's CDR3 is CASSPPTGEGSPLHF. The CDR3 bases are TGTGCCAGCAGTCCCCCGACAGGGGAGGGGTCACCCCTCCACTTT.

A few counts support this clonotype. CDR3 bases: TGCGCCAGCAGCTTAGGTGGAGCTAACTCCTACGAGCAGTACTTC. Translating gives CASSLGGANSYEQYF. The V call is TRBV5-1, the J call TRBJ2-7; D is ambiguous. The germline V gene encodes CDR1 SGHRS and CDR2 YFSETQ. Between the trimmed V and J ends, which lost 2 bases and 0 bases, there was a span of 12 bases. The CDR3 has 15 residues.

This clonotype was counted only a few times. The chain employs TRBV29-1 and TRBJ2-4, with unresolved D. This CDR3 region has 13 residues. The V end was cut by 6 bases, the J end by 0 bases, with 9 bases between. CDR1 is SQVTM, CDR2 ANQGSEA, per germline. The CDR3 DNA is TGCAGCGTGGGAAATATAGCCAAAAACATTCAGTACTTC. Residues: CSVGNIAKNIQYF.

This clonotype turned up a few times. The V call is TRBV5-5, the J call TRBJ2-7, with D hard to call. Trimming took off 4 bases at V and 4 bases at J, with 6 bases between the two ends. There are 11 residues in the CDR3. The germline CDR1 and CDR2 sequences are SGHKS and YYEKEE (reference sequence). The CDR3 protein is CASSMTYEQYF. CDR3 bases: TGTGCCAGCAGCATGACATACGAGCAGTACTTC.